This paragraph reports one T cell receptor (beta chain). This clone was seen just once. Its antigen is currently not known. Within one base of it there is no much larger clone, and no base qualities were kept. Library method: the immunoSEQ multiplex PCR assay. A mixture of 60 forward primers for TCR Vbeta segments and 13 reverse primers for TCR Jbeta segments was used in the multiplex PCR. The CDR3 region of rearranged TCR beta genes was amplified from genomic DNA by a multiplex PCR assay. The Illumina HiSeq System was used to sequence the amplified TCR beta libraries as 87-base-pair reads. Concerning the study's data processing: A later analysis tallied around 87 million unique TCR beta chains across the roughly 610 repertoires, and around 12 million of those chains were shared by two or more donors. A nearest-neighbor algorithm error-corrected the raw reads and collapsed the reads into unique sequences, merging closely related sequences to remove PCR and sequencing errors. To assign V, D and J gene segments, CDR3 sequences were aligned to IMGT reference sequences. For a sequence to be retained, at least a six-nucleotide match to both a V gene segment and a J gene segment was required. Rearrangements were called productive when the CDR3 lacked stop codons and stayed in frame with V and J; all others were non-productive. Following IMGT convention, CDR3 was defined as the stretch from the second conserved V-encoded cysteine up to the conserved J-encoded phenylalanine. The earlier analysis of 587 of the donors excluded sequences that lacked an unambiguous match to a single V gene segment. In an earlier analysis of about 590 of the donors, a V segment was called functional when productive rearrangements were above 56.7%, and segregating when the standard deviation between donors exceeded 5%. A statistical classification framework was built for diagnosing cytomegalovirus status from the catalog of TCR beta chain sequences. A later analysis assigned V and J genes by comparing TCR nucleotide sequences with IMGT/GENE-DB human TR gene sequences. In a later analysis, CDR3 sequences and most-parsimonious VDJ recombination scenarios were assigned using the TCRdist pipeline. In a later analysis, each TCR beta chain was defined by its CDR3 amino acid sequence together with its V-gene family, and reads without a unique V-gene family were excluded. In a later analysis, fewer than 650 highly shared, low-generation-probability nucleotide sequences were removed to address suspected cross-contamination and a sequencing artifact. In a later analysis, a clonal expansion index for each public chain was calculated from normalized within-repertoire ranks of inferred template counts. A later analysis computed generation probabilities with a VDJ recombination model fitted to out-of-frame rearrangements, and checked the results against IGoR. In a later analysis, hypergeometric tests were used to score TCR-TCR, TCR-HLA and TCR-CMV co-occurrence, with a repertoire-size bias correction applied to TCR pairs. To estimate false discovery rates, a later analysis permuted the HLA or CMV assignments 20 times. In a later analysis, co-occurring TCRs were grouped using DBSCAN, with TCRdist sequence similarity added in when clustering inside HLA-allele-positive subsets. Co-occurrence clustering excluded repertoires with fewer than 30,000 or more than 120,000 public chains, plus five with anomalous nucleotide sharing. The source is immuneACCESS, and TCRdb retained only in-frame sequences with V and J called. Part of the clones is not carried over; for the studies checked, unresolved V genes explain less than half of this, and the remainder is unexplained. That table gives V, J and clone size, and the DNA gave D and trimming. The sample yields 170,000 or so clones; roughly 79% were counted once. Around 3% of the sample goes to the ten largest clones.

This sample is part of a study of cytomegalovirus exposure and HLA in healthy donors (dated 2017 in TCRdb). A note on the overall study: According to an earlier analysis of several hundred of the donors, some 180 million T cells yielded over 90 million unique TCR beta sequences and about 300 Gb of sequence data. About 300 gigabases of sequencing data and tens of millions of unique TCR sequences were included in an early release covering around 650 HLA-typed donors. Of the approximately 400 genotyped donors, over 65% fell in the genetic ancestry cluster associated with self-reported Caucasian donors. The aim of the study was to test whether cataloging public T cell receptors could identify signatures of past pathogen exposure. The study profiled the T cell repertoires of about 720 subjects by immunosequencing and related them to cytomegalovirus serostatus. Along with the approximately 650-subject first cohort, a separate validation cohort of over a hundred different subjects was used. The study combined high-throughput TCR immunosequencing, statistical association of individual TCRs with disease status, and machine learning to predict cytomegalovirus infection status. A later analysis re-examined previously published TCR beta repertoires from just over 650 donors and added high-resolution HLA genotyping to investigate patterns of TCR occurrence. The later analysis used no new phenotypic data to find candidate immune exposures, relying instead on TCR beta sequences and their occurrence across donors. An earlier analysis of 587 of the donors applied high-throughput TCR beta sequencing to assess whether each TCR beta V gene segment acted as functional or pseudogenic. Donor age, sex, ethnicity and CMV serostatus were compiled alongside the repertoire data. A later genetic analysis used genome-wide SNP genotypes for about three fifths of the 666 donors, treating that subset as a discovery cohort. All discovery cohort repertoires had been generated on a single sequencing platform. Class I and class II HLA loci were covered by the typing at four-digit resolution. The number of donors typed differed by locus, with 629-630 for A, B, C, DRB1 and DQB1, over 500 for DQA1, about 610 for DPA1, and about 450 for DPB1. Because of strong linkage in the cohort, roughly five DR-DQ haplotypes were treated as single units for association and clustering. Across approximately 400 genotyped donors of the cohort, an average of about 240,000 unique TCR beta nucleotide sequences per donor were sequenced, and 15% to 20% of those sequences were non-productive.

The cohort consisted of fewer than 700 healthy bone marrow donors. All cohort members were sampled while nominally healthy, although unrecorded immune exposures were likely present. The donor tested CMV seronegative and was one of the 352 seronegative cohort members. A peripheral blood sample was collected from each donor, and TCR beta sequencing was performed on peripheral blood mononuclear cells. The Qiagen DNeasy Blood Extraction Kit was used to extract genomic DNA from the blood cell samples. Study-level results and caveats: Most CMV-associated TCR beta chains appeared to be HLA-restricted in a later analysis, and the HLA associations seemed to be driven largely by CMV exposure. Several of the top co-occurrence clusters appeared to be linked to parvovirus B19, influenza, CMV and Epstein-Barr virus, according to a later analysis. Because HLA typing was missing for some donors at each locus, association tests included only the typed subset. When HLA alleles, especially DR and DQ, strongly co-occurred, attributing TCR associations to individual alleles was difficult. Across donors, most TCR sequences were observed very rarely, whereas some public TCRs were present in many individuals. Sequencing depth was assumed to be roughly uniform across donors in the presence/absence analyses, though that assumption may not hold. In a later genetic analysis, fewer N-insertions in productive TCRs were reported among donors in an Asian-associated ancestry cluster than the 666-donor mean. Three of the identified cytomegalovirus-associated TCR beta chains were confirmed in vitro to be specific for cytomegalovirus antigens. The study listed 164 TCR beta chains as associated with cytomegalovirus. CMV serostatus was the only immune exposure information available for the cohort. An earlier analysis of around 540 of the donors showed that most TCR beta V segments appeared in productive rearrangements either about 87% or about 30% of the time, which broadly matched IMGT annotations. A later genetic analysis associated a missense DCLRE1C variant with V-gene and J-gene trimming of TCR beta chains, and an independent cohort replicated the association. Correlated functional status among segregating V segments might be attributable to linkage disequilibrium, but an unknown experimental factor could not be ruled out. In a later analysis, 15,000 to 20,000 TCR beta sequences were associated with specific HLA alleles at a false discovery rate of 0.05. A later analysis found that TCR association rates varied across HLA loci, with DRB1 alleles showing the most associated TCRs and HLA-C alleles the fewest. Only TCR beta chains were sequenced in this cohort, and the absence of alpha or paired-chain data limited detectable features. The classifier was reported to diagnose cytomegalovirus status with high specificity and sensitivity in both the original cohort and the validation cohort. A group of highly shared sequence variants was considered likely to be a technical artifact of the sequencing pipeline. Because counts were too low, 15 or so rarely observed V segments, including chromosome 9 orphons, were excluded from the earlier analysis of 587 of the donors. A further reported finding was that TCR beta sequences accurately predicted the HLA-A and HLA-B alleles for most subjects in the first cohort. According to the authors, the approach could potentially be generalized to other disease states and immunological phenotypes. In a later analysis, HLA-associated TCR beta chains showed more clonal expansion and lower generation probabilities than non-associated chains that were equally common.

This clonotype was obtained from a male donor in good health and CMV-seronegative. The sequenced sample consisted of PBMCs.

The CDR3 is CSVEGGGHQANYGYTF. The DNA sequence follows: TGCAGCGTTGAAGGGGGGGGACACCAAGCTAACTATGGCTACACCTTC. The rearranged segments are TRBV29-1 and TRBJ1-2; D gene: possibly TRBD1, on 6 matching bases. V is pared back by 1 base and J by 0 bases, with 15 bases lying between the germline termini. According to the germline V gene, CDR1 reads SQVTM and CDR2 reads ANQGSEA. From the cysteine up to the phenylalanine, the CDR3 has a length of 16 residues. Here the CDR3 DNA is all that survives: 48 bases in frame from base 1. Full variable domain (CDR3 extended with the reference TRBV29-1 and TRBJ1-2 proteins): SAVISQKPSRDICQRGTSLTIQCQVDSQVTMMFWYRQQPGQSLTLIATANQGSEATYESGFVIDKFPISRPNLTFSTLTVSNMSPEDSSIYLCSVEGGGHQANYGYTFGSGTRLTVV.